This T cell receptor (beta chain) was sequenced in a study of CD8 T cells in ankylosing spondylitis. Study-wide points: Earlier reports found some motif variants in synovial fluid and blood in reactive arthritis. Seemingly characteristic of ankylosing spondylitis blood was a TCR beta motif consisting of several highly homologous variants. Clones that were linked to disease were CD8+ and were relatively rare in peripheral blood.

Turning to this clonotype: What it binds is unknown.

Germline loops: CDR1 MNHNS, CDR2 SASEGT. This CDR3 comprises 15 residues. The germline V and J ends were trimmed by 6 bases and 4 bases, with 16 bases remaining between them. As the method for making TCR beta libraries, quantitative 5'-RACE with molecular barcodes was used. TCRdb reprocessed the 5' RACE reads via MiXCR and lists one record per CDR3 protein. Here the sample spans around 390,000 distinct CDR3 sequences, about 20% being singletons. The chain recombines TRBV6-1 with TRBJ2-1, with D perhaps TRBD1 (6 bases). This receptor was obtained from a male donor with ankylosing spondylitis. Material for sequencing was blood, either unsorted or a sorted T cell fraction (not recorded which). CDR3 nucleotide sequence: TGTGCCAGCAGGGAAAACAGGGCGTCTTACAATGAGCAGTTCTTC. Translating gives CASRENRASYNEQFF.